One and the same sample provided the 17 T cell receptor beta chains below, sequenced in a study of blood T cell repertoires in COVID-19. Sequenced by immunoSEQ multiplex PCR; TCRdb stores in-frame clones only, minus some. The sample records 120,000 to 150,000 clones, roughly 82% being singletons. The sequenced material came from peripheral blood. These receptors came from a man older than 75 with acute or convalescent COVID-19.

CDR3 amino acids: CASSYAGVLNYGYTF. The CDR3 nucleotides read TGTGCCAGCAGCTACGCGGGAGTTCTTAACTATGGCTACACCTTC. The chain joins TRBV28 to TRBJ1-2; D ambiguous. Trimming took 6 bases from V and 1 from J, leaving 15 bases between them. Germline V CDR1 and CDR2: MDHEN, SYDVKM. The CDR3 is made up of 15 amino acids.

The rearrangement joins TRBV5-5 to TRBJ1-2; no definite D call. Looked up from germline, CDR1 is SGHKS and CDR2 is YYEKEE (reference sequence). V lost 4 bases to trimming and J lost 4 bases, with 14 bases between them. CDR3 length: 14 residues. The CDR3 DNA is TGTGCCAGCAGCCAAGCGGGGTCGGTCTATGGCTACACCTTC. The encoded protein is CASSQAGSVYGYTF.

Remarks on this clone: The same CDR3 arises from other DNA sequences in this sample as well. This sequence joins TRBV4-2 and TRBJ1-5; D is uncertain. CDR3 size: 13 residues. The V end was cut by 0 bases, the J end by 8 bases, with 8 bases between. Germline-derived CDR1 and CDR2 are LGHNA and YNFKEQ. CDR3 DNA sequence: TGTGCCAGCAGCCAAGATCGGGGTAAGCCCCAGCATTTT. It codes for CASSQDRGKPQHF.

The V gene is TRBV29-1, the J gene TRBJ2-7, with D unclear. V was trimmed by 5 bases and J by 7 bases, leaving 12 bases between them. The length of the CDR3 is 11 residues. CDR1 is SQVTM and CDR2 is ANQGSEA in the germline V gene. CDR3 region: CSVFGASEQYF. CDR3 sequence (DNA): TGCAGCGTTTTTGGAGCGAGTGAGCAGTACTTC.

The chain recombines TRBV19 with TRBJ2-2; weak D call: TRBD1 (6 bases). This CDR3 region has 15 residues. The V gene lost 6 bases and the J gene lost 3 bases, with 14 bases spanning the gap. Per germline, CDR1 LNHDA and CDR2 SQIVND (reference sequence). The CDR3 is CASRNRERDTGELFF. CDR3 bases: TGTGCCAGTAGAAACAGGGAGAGGGACACCGGGGAGCTGTTTTTT.

The CDR3 protein is CASSPPGFFQETQYF. In nucleotides, the CDR3 is TGTGCCAGCTCACCGCCAGGGTTCTTCCAAGAGACCCAGTACTTC. V is TRBV18 and J is TRBJ2-5; tentative D call: TRBD1 (5 bases). This CDR3 has 15 residues. With 3 bases removed from V and 1 base from J, the gap between germline ends came to 12 bases. Germline assignment: CDR1 KGHSH and CDR2 LQKENI.

DNA of the CDR3: TGTGCCAGTAGTATAATCCGACAGGGAGGCGAAGCTTTCTTT. Its protein product is CASSIIRQGGEAFF. V gene TRBV19 combines with J gene TRBJ1-1, with 7 bases lining up with TRBD1. This CDR3 is 14 amino acids long. Germline CDR1 LNHDA, CDR2 SQIVND (reference sequence). V lost 2 bases and J lost 8; bases outside the gene matches: 8.

This clone was seen only once. The chain uses TRBV5-1 and TRBJ2-2, with D possibly matching TRBD2 (5 bases). Germline V gene data show CDR1 as SGHRS and CDR2 as YFSETQ. Trimming stripped 2 bases from V and 1 base from J, with 12 bases between. The CDR3 runs to 16 residues. CDR3 nucleotide sequence: TGCGCCAGCAGCTTAAACCAGCGGCAGAACACCGGGGAGCTGTTTTTT. The encoded protein is CASSLNQRQNTGELFF.

This chain connects TRBV9 to TRBJ2-2; 8 bases are shared with TRBD1. Germline CDR1 is SGDLS and CDR2 is YYNGEE. The junction had 10 bases not matched to a gene; V was cut back by 4 bases and J by 2 bases. The CDR3 sequence is 17 residues long. The CDR3 DNA follows: TGTGCCAGCAGCCCCCCCTCTGCAGGGGGCAACACCGGGGAGCTGTTTTTT. This codes for CASSPPSAGGNTGELFF.

The chain is built from TRBV5-5 and TRBJ1-1; 10 nucleotides align to TRBD1. J lost 11 bases, V lost 4 bases, and 8 bases had no gene match. The CDR3 loop spans 13 amino acids. CDR1 SGHKS and CDR2 YYEKEE come from the germline V gene (reference sequence). The CDR3 sequence: CASSDGTGVGAFF. CDR3 DNA sequence: TGTGCCAGCAGCGATGGGACAGGGGTAGGGGCTTTCTTT.

The chain joins TRBV21-1 to TRBJ2-3; the table names TRBD2, a call not compared with the DNA. TRBV21-1 is recorded as a pseudogene. The CDR3 spans 16 residues. The CDR3 is CASSPAKRGNTDTQYF. For the CDR3, the DNA is TGTGCCAGCAGCCCCGCCAAGCGGGGCAACACAGATACGCAGTATTTT.

This chain uses TRBV7-2 with TRBJ2-7; possibly TRBD2 for D (6 bases). The germline gives CDR1 SGHTA, CDR2 FQGNSA. V was trimmed by 5 bases and J by 0 bases, leaving 20 bases between them. This CDR3 is 17 amino acids long. CDR3 residues: CASSPRGGDPTSYEQYF. CDR3 sequence (DNA): TGTGCCAGCAGCCCTCGGGGCGGGGACCCAACCTCCTACGAGCAGTACTTC.

The gene calls are TRBV3-1 (or the pseudogene TRBV3-2) and TRBJ1-1; D unresolved. Trimming pared 4 bases from V and 1 base from J, leaving 7 bases between. The CDR3 sequence is 13 residues long. Germline CDR1 LGHDT, CDR2 YNNKEL (reference sequence). The CDR3 region has the DNA TGTGCCAGCAGCCCTTCACAGAACACTGAAGCTTTCTTT. As protein: CASSPSQNTEAFF.

A single count supports this clone. The genes are TRBV10-3 and TRBJ2-6; a weak D match, TRBD1 (6 bases). CDR1 ENHRY and CDR2 SYGVKD come from the germline V gene. The V end lost 6 bases, the J end lost 0 bases, and 12 bases lay between the germline ends. This CDR3 comprises 16 residues. The CDR3 is CAISLTGNSGANVLTF. The DNA for the CDR3 is TGTGCCATCAGCCTAACAGGGAACTCTGGGGCCAACGTCCTGACTTTC.

The DNA for the CDR3 is TGTGCCAGCAGTCCCAGGGCAGGCCAGCCCCAGCATTTT. Translated, it gives CASSPRAGQPQHF. The rearrangement joins TRBV2 to TRBJ1-5; D perhaps matches TRBD1 (5 bases). The germline V gene has CDR1 SNHLY and CDR2 FYNNEI. CDR3 length: 13 amino acids. V lost 5 bases and J lost 7, with 12 bases in between.

The chain is built from TRBV2 and TRBJ2-7, with 9 bases that match TRBD1. Losses at the gene ends were 4 bases for V and 6 bases for J; bases not matched to a gene: 4. This CDR3 is built from 13 residues. Germline-derived CDR1 and CDR2 are SNHLY and FYNNEI. The CDR3: CASSGGQGGEQYF. CDR3 in DNA: TGTGCCAGCAGTGGGGGACAGGGTGGCGAGCAGTACTTC. The variable domain in full, completed from reference TRBV2 and TRBJ2-7, reads EPEVTQTPSHQVTQMGQEVILRCVPISNHLYFYWYRQILGQKVEFLVSFYNNEISEKSEIFDDQFSVERPDGSNFTLKIRSTKLEDSAMYFCASSGGQGGEQYFGPGTRLTVT.

This chain uses TRBV9 with TRBJ2-6; D may be TRBD1 (5 bases). Germline V gene sequence: CDR1 SGDLS, CDR2 YYNGEE. V lost 4 bases and J lost 1, with 12 bases in between. CDR3 size: 16 residues. CDR3 region: CASSSRRTSGANVLTF. In DNA, the CDR3 is TGTGCCAGCAGCTCACGACGGACATCTGGGGCCAACGTCCTGACTTTC.